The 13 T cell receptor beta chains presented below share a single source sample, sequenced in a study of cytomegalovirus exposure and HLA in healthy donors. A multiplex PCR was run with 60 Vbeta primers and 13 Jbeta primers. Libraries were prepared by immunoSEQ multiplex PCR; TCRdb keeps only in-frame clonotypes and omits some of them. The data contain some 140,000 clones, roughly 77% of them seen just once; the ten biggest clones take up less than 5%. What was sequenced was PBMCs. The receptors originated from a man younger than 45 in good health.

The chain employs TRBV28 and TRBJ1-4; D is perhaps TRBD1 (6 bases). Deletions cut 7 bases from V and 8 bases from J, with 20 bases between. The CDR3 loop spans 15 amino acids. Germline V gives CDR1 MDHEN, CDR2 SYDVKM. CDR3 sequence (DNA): TGTGCCAGCACCCCCGGGGGGGGCGGAGTCGAAAAACTGTTTTTT. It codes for CASTPGGGGVEKLFF.

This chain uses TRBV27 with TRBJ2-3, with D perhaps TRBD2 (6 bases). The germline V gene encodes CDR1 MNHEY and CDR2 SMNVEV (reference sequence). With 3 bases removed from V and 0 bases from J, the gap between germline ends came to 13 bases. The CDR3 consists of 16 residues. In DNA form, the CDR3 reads TGTGCCAGCAGTTTCATCGGGAGTTCGAGCACAGATACGCAGTATTTT. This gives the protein CASSFIGSSSTDTQYF.

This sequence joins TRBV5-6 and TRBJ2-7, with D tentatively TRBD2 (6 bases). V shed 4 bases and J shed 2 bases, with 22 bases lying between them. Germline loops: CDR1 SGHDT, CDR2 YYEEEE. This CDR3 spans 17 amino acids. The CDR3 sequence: CASSVPGRGWETYEQYF. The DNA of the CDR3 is TGTGCCAGCAGCGTCCCTGGTCGGGGGTGGGAGACCTACGAGCAGTACTTC.

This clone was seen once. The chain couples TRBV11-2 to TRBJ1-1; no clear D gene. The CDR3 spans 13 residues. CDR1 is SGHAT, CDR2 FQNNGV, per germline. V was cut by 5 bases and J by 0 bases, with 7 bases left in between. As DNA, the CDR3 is TGTGCCAGCAGCGATCAGATGAACACTGAAGCTTTCTTT. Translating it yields CASSDQMNTEAFF. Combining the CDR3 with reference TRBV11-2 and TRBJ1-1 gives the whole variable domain EAGVAQSPRYKIIEKRQSVAFWCNPISGHATLYWYQQILGQGPKLLIQFQNNGVVDDSQLPKDRFSAERLKGVDSTLKIQPAKLEDSAVYLCASSDQMNTEAFFGQGTRLTVV.

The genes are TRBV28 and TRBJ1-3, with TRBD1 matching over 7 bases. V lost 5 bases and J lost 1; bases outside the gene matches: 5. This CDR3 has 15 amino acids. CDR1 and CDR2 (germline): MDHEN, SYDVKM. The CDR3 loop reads CASSRRQGSGNTIYF. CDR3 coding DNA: TGTGCCAGCAGTCGCCGACAGGGATCTGGAAACACCATATATTTT. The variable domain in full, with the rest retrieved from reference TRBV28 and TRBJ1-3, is DVKVTQSSRYLVKRTGEKVFLECVQDMDHENMFWYRQDPGLGLRLIYFSYDVKMKEKGDIPEGYSVSREKKERFSLILESASTNQTSMYLCASSRRQGSGNTIYFGEGSWLTVV.

CDR3 sequence (DNA): TGTGCCAGCAGCTTAGGCACAGGGAATTCACCCCTCCACTTT. Its protein product is CASSLGTGNSPLHF. The chain employs TRBV7-6 and TRBJ1-6; a weak D match, TRBD1 (6 bases). V dropped 1 base and J dropped 7 bases, with 8 bases sitting between them. Germline-derived CDR1 and CDR2 are SGHVS and FNYEAQ. The CDR3 is 14 amino acids.

CDR3 in amino acids: CASMTGKGRGEKLFF. DNA for the CDR3: TGTGCCAGTATGACAGGAAAAGGAAGAGGGGAAAAACTGTTTTTT. The chain uses TRBV19 and TRBJ1-4; D possibly corresponds to TRBD1 (6 bases). Looked up from germline, CDR1 is LNHDA and CDR2 is SQIVND (reference sequence). CDR3 length: 15 amino acids. The V end lost 7 bases, the J end lost 8 bases, and 20 bases lay between the germline ends.

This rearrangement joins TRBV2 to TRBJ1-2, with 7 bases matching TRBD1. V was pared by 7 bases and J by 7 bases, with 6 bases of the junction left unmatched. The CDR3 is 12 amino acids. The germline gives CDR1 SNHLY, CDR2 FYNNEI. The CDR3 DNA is TGTGCCAGCACCCACAGGGGCAGTGGCTACACCTTC. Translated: CASTHRGSGYTF.

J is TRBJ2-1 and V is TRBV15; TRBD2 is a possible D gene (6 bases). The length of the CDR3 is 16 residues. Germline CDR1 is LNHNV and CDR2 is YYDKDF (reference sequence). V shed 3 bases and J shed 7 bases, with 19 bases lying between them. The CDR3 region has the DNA TGTGCCACCAGCAGGGGGGGAGCGGGTGGTAGGAATGAGCAGTTCTTC. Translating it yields CATSRGGAGGRNEQFF.

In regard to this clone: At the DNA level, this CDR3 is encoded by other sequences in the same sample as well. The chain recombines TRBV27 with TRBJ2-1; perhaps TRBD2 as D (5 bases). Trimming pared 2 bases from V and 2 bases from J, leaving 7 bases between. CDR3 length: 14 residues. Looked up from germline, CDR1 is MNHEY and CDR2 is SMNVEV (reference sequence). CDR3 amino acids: CASSLGGTYNEQFF. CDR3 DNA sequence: TGTGCCAGCAGTTTAGGAGGTACCTACAATGAGCAGTTCTTC.

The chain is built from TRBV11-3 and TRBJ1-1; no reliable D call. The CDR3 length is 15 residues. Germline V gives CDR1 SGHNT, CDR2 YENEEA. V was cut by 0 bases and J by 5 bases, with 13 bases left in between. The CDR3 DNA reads TGTGCCAGCAGCTTAGATATCCCCCCGAGGACTGAAGCTTTCTTT. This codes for CASSLDIPPRTEAFF.

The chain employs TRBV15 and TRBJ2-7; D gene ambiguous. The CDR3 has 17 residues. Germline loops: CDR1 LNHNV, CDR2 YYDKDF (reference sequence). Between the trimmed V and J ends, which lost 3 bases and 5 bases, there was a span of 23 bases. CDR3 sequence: CATSSAPLRRKEDEQYF. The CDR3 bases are TGTGCCACCAGCAGTGCCCCCCTTCGGAGAAAAGAGGACGAGCAGTACTTC.

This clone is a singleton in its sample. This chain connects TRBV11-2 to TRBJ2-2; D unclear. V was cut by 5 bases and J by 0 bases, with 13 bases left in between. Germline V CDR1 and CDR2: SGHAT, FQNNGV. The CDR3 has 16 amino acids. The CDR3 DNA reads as TGTGCCAGCAGCCCAGGCCGCACCTCGAACACCGGGGAGCTGTTTTTT. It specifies CASSPGRTSNTGELFF.